This TCR beta chain was found in a study of beta chain features in type 1 diabetes. Expressed TCRB transcripts were sequenced because the isolated RNA had all been reverse transcribed beforehand. The table came from immunoSEQ multiplex PCR; TCRdb's copy has only in-frame clones and leaves some out. The sample carries 30,000 or so clones, almost 65% recorded once. Points on this clone: Its antigen is not identified.

Findings and caveats of the study: TCRB CDR3s were moderately but significantly shorter in Type 1 diabetes patients in all four CD4+ subsets.

Deletions cut 0 bases from V and 7 bases from J, with 13 bases between. The CDR3 length is 14 residues. Germline-derived CDR1 and CDR2 are SGHTS and YDEGEE. The clonotype originates from a woman in her twenties or thirties with type 1 diabetes. The specimen was Tregs from blood. J is TRBJ2-5 and V is TRBV5-8; no definite D call. CDR3 loop: CASSLEAGAWTQYF. The CDR3 DNA is TGTGCCAGCAGCTTGGAGGCAGGCGCATGGACCCAGTACTTC. The full variable domain, with the rest looked up from reference TRBV5-8 and TRBJ2-5, is EAGVTQSPTHLIKTRGQQATLRCSPISGHTSVYWYQQALGLGLQFLLWYDEGEERNRGNFPPRFSGRQFPNYSSELNVNALELEDSALYLCASSLEAGAWTQYFGPGTRLLVL.